This T cell receptor (beta chain) was sequenced for a study of cytomegalovirus exposure and HLA in healthy donors. The CDR3 is 15 amino acids. The V gene's germline CDR1 is LNHDA and CDR2 SQIVND (reference sequence). Trimming at V came to 1 base and at J to 0 bases, leaving 2 bases not matched to a gene. Assay used: immunoSEQ multiplex PCR; TCRdb lists only in-frame clones, some missing. The table lists around 190,000 clones, about 81% of them singletons. V gene TRBV19 combines with J gene TRBJ1-1, with 7 bases that match TRBD1. The material sequenced was PBMCs. The receptor was derived from a young woman in good health and CMV-seronegative. DNA of the CDR3: TGTGCCAGTAGTATAGCGGGACAGCTGAACACTGAAGCTTTCTTT. Encoded protein: CASSIAGQLNTEAFF.